This T cell receptor beta chain stems from a study of T cell responses to AZD1222 COVID-19 vaccine (dated by TCRdb to 2020 to 2022). Regarding the complete study: A total of under 250 trial participants underwent TCR sequencing, of whom some 200 had received two doses of AZD1222 and 26 had received two doses of the MenACWY control vaccine. Trial participants were enrolled by age into subgroups of 18-55, 56-69 and 70-plus years, and about 150, 27 and 61 TCR-sequenced participants, respectively, were included in these subgroups.

Here is what the overall study found, with its caveats: The vaccine-associated CD4 TCRs covered the entire spike protein, and the dominant responses fell in regions 160-218 and 743-854. Participants were mostly white British and included more females than males, and it was suggested by the authors that clonal diversity may have been underestimated. Because no day 14 peak-response samples were available, the repertoires could be characterized only after the peak T cell response. Only five or six AZD1222 recipients were SARS-CoV-2 seropositive at baseline, limiting conclusions about previously exposed vaccinees. In the small 56-69-year group, the increase in depth fell short of significance, most likely because of low power. After two AZD1222 doses, spike-specific TCR breadth and depth were significantly higher than at day 0 and than in MenACWY recipients. Nearly half of unique spike-specific TCRs reportedly recognized epitopes outside regions mutated in the B.1.351 and B.1.1.7 variants.

The CDR3 regions of human TCRbeta chains were analyzed by immunosequencing. The published analysis was carried out like this. Repertoire TCRs were checked for matches against a reference library of SARS-CoV-2-specific TCRs that had been generated using the MIRA antigen-specificity platform. Breadth meant the fraction of unique TCRs that were SARS-CoV-2-associated, whereas depth meant the fraction of total T cells that were SARS-CoV-2-associated. Using the MIRA data, each spike-specific TCR was mapped to the spike region that the TCR reacts to and placed in a CD4 or CD8 class. Log10-transformed breadth and depth values were compared by one-way ANOVA with Sidak's multiple comparisons tests. TCRdb stores this immuneACCESS table with in-frame sequences only. Part of the clones is absent; in the studies checked, under half of the shortfall reflects unresolved V genes, and no reason is known for the rest. Clone size and V and J calls were adopted from that table, with D and trimming inferred from the DNA. In this sample the table shows fewer than 150,000 clones, just under 95% of which occur a single time. Clones ranked in the top ten supply approximately 6.8% of the sample.

Taken with the paper, the label for time point translates to: about 28 days (+/-7) after the second vaccine dose. AZD1222 recipients whose second dose came at about 4 weeks and those whose second dose came at about 12 weeks were combined into one group, since spike-specific TCR depth and breadth did not differ between the two schedules. Vaccinee samples came from UK trials COV001 and COV002, including a single-blind randomized controlled phase 2/3 trial of AZD1222 (ChAdOx1 nCoV-19) in healthy adults. For TCRbeta chain sequencing, PBMC samples from trial participants were taken at day 0 and at day 28 after the second dose. The CDR3 goes from the cysteine to the phenylalanine over 11 residues. Left in the record is the CDR3 DNA by itself, 33 bases read in frame from the first base. Trimming takes 10 bases from V and 3 bases from J, and the germline ends sit 9 bases apart. Taken from the germline V gene (reference sequence), the CDR1 and CDR2 loops are LNHDA and SQIVND.

Comments on this clone: Its recognized antigen is unknown. No base quality information exists; no much larger clone differs at one position.

The receptor comes from an adult who received the AZD1222 COVID-19 vaccine. The sequence links TRBV19 to TRBJ1-1; the D gene lacks a confident call. The starting material was peripheral blood, obtained 28 days after the second AZD1222 dose. The CDR3 has the sequence CATLIHTEAFF. The nucleotides are TGTGCCACCTTGATCCACACTGAAGCTTTCTTT. Joined to the reference TRBV19 and TRBJ1-1 proteins, this CDR3 gives the full variable domain: DGGITQSPKYLFRKEGQNVTLSCEQNLNHDAMYWYRQDPGQGLRLIYYSQIVNDFQKGDIAEGYSVSREKKESFPLTVTSAQKNPTAFYLCATLIHTEAFFGQGTRLTVV.